This T cell receptor (beta chain) was sequenced in a study of T-cell memory formation after mild COVID-19. In TCRdb, the 5' RACE reads were re-called with MiXCR into one record per CDR3 protein. The sample contains roughly 560,000 distinct CDR3 sequences, about a fifth of which appear only once. V was clipped by 3 bases and J by 0 bases, with 16 bases between them. There are 17 residues in the CDR3. The V gene's germline CDR1 is SGHRS and CDR2 YFSETQ. This clonotype was recorded only once. The receptor's source is an adult woman who had mild COVID-19 (a few samples of this study predate the infection). Cell type and time point are not known. J is TRBJ2-1 and V is TRBV5-1; no reliable D call. The sequencing input was PBMCs or a T cell subset sorted from them (not recorded which). The CDR3 protein is CASSSTDFVSSYNEQFF. DNA of the CDR3: TGCGCCAGCAGCTCGACTGACTTCGTGAGCTCCTACAATGAGCAGTTCTTC.